The present T cell receptor (beta chain) was sequenced within a study of cytomegalovirus exposure and HLA in healthy donors. Overall study results and limits: The listing of roughly 160 TCR beta chains classed them as cytomegalovirus-associated.

Germline lookup yields CDR1 SGHKS and CDR2 YYEKEE (reference sequence). V was trimmed by 7 bases and J by 6 bases, leaving 16 bases between them. The CDR3 runs to 13 residues. On this clone: Antigen specificity is unknown.

The donors were part of the roughly 120-subject validation cohort, which stood apart from the roughly 680-subject first cohort. The repertoire was sequenced with immunoSEQ multiplex PCR; TCRdb's copy has only in-frame clones and lacks some. The sample has 120,000 or so clones, about 96% seen once. Material: PBMCs. This clonotype was sampled from a man aged 18 to 29 in good health and CMV-seronegative. The V gene is TRBV5-5, the J gene TRBJ1-2; no reliable D call. The DNA for the CDR3 is TGTGCCAGCCGGGAGCCAACCACAAATGGCTACACCTTC. This translates into CASREPTTNGYTF.